This T cell receptor (beta chain) originates from a study of metastatic and nonmetastatic thyroid tumors. This clone was seen a handful of times. Its specificity is not known. Authors' analysis steps: Building a distant-metastasis classifier for papillary thyroid cancer drew on CDR3 differences across clinicopathological groups. With MiXCR, TCRdb called clones anew from the PCR reads. In this record, the V and J calls reflect TCRdb's handling and not the investigators' own analysis. The sample yields some 17,000 clones, under 25% seen once. This CDR3 is 14 amino acids long. The germline CDR1 and CDR2 sequences are MNHNS and SASEGT. Before thyroid surgery, none of the patients had received any treatment. Points from the study as a whole: Malignant thyroid tumors reportedly exceeded benign nodules significantly in TCR beta diversity, with the difference appearing in blood and tumor.

Sample: adjacent normal tissue. The origin of this receptor is a female donor with papillary thyroid cancer or a benign thyroid nodule (not recorded which). Some clones in this sample may be carry-over from other donors' samples. This chain links TRBV6-1 with TRBJ1-4; tentatively, D is TRBD1 (6 bases). The CDR3 region is CQDGRYRVGEKLFF. The CDR3 DNA is TGTCAAGACGGTAGATACAGGGTCGGAGAAAAACTGTTTTTT.